Following are 21 T cell receptor beta chains from one sample sequenced in a study of CXCR3-negative and CXCR3-positive naive CD8 T cells. General study results and limits: Against CXCR3-negative naive cells, CXCR3-positive naive cells showed more hydrophobic TRB CDR3s.

No antigens are known for them. Preparation of TRB cDNA libraries relied on 5' RACE carrying UMI labels. TCRdb reprocessed the 5' RACE reads, keeping one entry per CDR3 protein, no DNA. Reported are 150,000 to 180,000 distinct CDR3 sequences; the ten largest clones contain around 0.5%. The sequenced sample was naive CXCR3+ CD8+ T cells from blood. Sample subset: CD45RO-CCR7+CD27+CD95- naive CD8+ T cells expressing CXCR3 (TNR3+). The source is a human donor in good health. Some clones in this sample may be carry-over from other donors' samples.

The chain employs TRBV7-9 and TRBJ2-1; the D call of TRBD2 rests on TCRdb alone, since no DNA is present to check it. Germline CDR1 and CDR2: SEHNR and FQNEAQ (reference sequence). The length of the CDR3 is 16 residues. CDR3 amino acids: CASSSPTSGAPNEQFF.

This rearrangement joins TRBV12-3 or TRBV12-4 to TRBJ1-1; TCRdb indicates TRBD1, and absent DNA this call remains unverified. The CDR3 spans 15 residues. This chain's CDR3 is CASSLPEKGNTEAFF.

The chain recombines TRBV13 with TRBJ2-3; the D call from TCRdb, TRBD1, cannot be confirmed without DNA. The germline V gene encodes CDR1 PRHDT and CDR2 FYEKMQ (reference sequence). This CDR3 has 18 amino acids. The chain's CDR3 is CASSAAQTGETSTDTQYF. The full variable domain, with the rest looked up from reference TRBV13 and TRBJ2-3, is AAGVIQSPRHLIKEKRETATLKCYPIPRHDTVYWYQQGPGQDPQFLISFYEKMQSDKGSIPDRFSAQQFSDYHSELNMSSLELGDSALYFCASSAAQTGETSTDTQYFGPGTRLTVL.

The V gene is TRBV20-1, the J gene TRBJ2-7; there is no DNA to check the TCRdb D call of TRBD2. The germline gives CDR1 DFQATT, CDR2 SNEGSKA (reference sequence). The CDR3 spans 15 residues. CDR3 loop: CSARVLAASSYEQYF.

V and J are TRBV2 and TRBJ2-2; TCRdb's assignment of TRBD1 cannot be checked, as there is no DNA. Looked up from germline, CDR1 is SNHLY and CDR2 is FYNNEI. This CDR3 has 16 residues. CDR3 region: CASSEAGTGFTGELFF.

CDR3 region: CASSFLGYGNIQYF. V usage is TRBV28 and J usage is TRBJ2-4. The germline V gene encodes CDR1 MDHEN and CDR2 SYDVKM. The CDR3 runs to 14 residues.

The chain has TRBV12-3 or TRBV12-4 and TRBJ2-5. This CDR3 has 13 residues. This CDR3 is CASMDVARETQYF.

The CDR3 sequence is CASSFPTSWFDEQYF. J is TRBJ2-7 and V is TRBV5-5. Germline V gene lookup returns CDR1 SGHKS and CDR2 YYEKEE (reference sequence). The length of the CDR3 is 15 residues.

The rearrangement links TRBV7-2 to TRBJ2-1; TCRdb indicates TRBD2, and absent DNA this call remains unverified. CDR1 is SGHTA, CDR2 FQGNSA, per germline. The CDR3 contains 16 residues. CDR3 sequence reads: CASSLVAGGSYNEQFF.

This sequence joins TRBV20-1 and TRBJ2-5; TCRdb's assignment of TRBD1 cannot be checked, as there is no DNA. Germline V gene data show CDR1 as DFQATT and CDR2 as SNEGSKA (reference sequence). The CDR3 covers 16 residues. CDR3 in amino acids: CSARGARTGDEETQYF.

The chain recombines TRBV7-8 with TRBJ1-2; TCRdb outputs TRBD1, but without DNA this stays unchecked. CDR1 and CDR2 (germline): SGHVS, FQNEAQ. The CDR3 runs to 15 residues. The CDR3 loop is CASSLAGGADYGYTF.

The rearrangement uses TRBV3-1 and TRBJ2-1; the D gene TCRdb calls, TRBD2, cannot be checked with no DNA. The CDR3 loop spans 17 amino acids. Germline CDR1 LGHDT, CDR2 YNNKEL (reference sequence). The CDR3 protein is CASSQGMAGGSYNEQFF.

V gene TRBV7-3 combines with J gene TRBJ2-2. Germline V gives CDR1 SGHTA, CDR2 FQGTGA. This CDR3 contains 14 residues. The CDR3 region is CASSYGGNTGELFF. The entire variable domain, with the rest obtained from reference TRBV7-3 and TRBJ2-2, is as follows: GAGVSQTPSNKVTEKGKYVELRCDPISGHTALYWYRQSLGQGPEFLIYFQGTGAADDSGLPNDRFFAVRPEGSVSTLKIQRTERGDSAVYLCASSYGGNTGELFFGEGSRLTVL.

The chain uses TRBV12-3 or TRBV12-4 and TRBJ1-3. The CDR3 loop spans 15 amino acids. The CDR3 sequence: CASNLSPHSGNTIYF.

The chain recombines TRBV6-5 with TRBJ2-6. Germline values: CDR1 MNHEY, CDR2 SVGAGI. The CDR3 has 15 residues. The CDR3 sequence: CASSLTVSGANVLTF.

The chain couples TRBV12-3 or TRBV12-4 to TRBJ2-3; lacking DNA, the TRBD1 call made by TCRdb goes unchecked. The CDR3 contains 13 residues. The CDR3 sequence is CASSLQGADTQYF.

The chain recombines TRBV12-3 or TRBV12-4 with TRBJ2-5. The CDR3 has 14 residues. CDR3 in amino acids: CASSLLTYQETQYF.

The chain uses TRBV29-1 and TRBJ2-1; TCRdb reports TRBD1, a call that lacks DNA to check it against. The CDR3 runs to 15 residues. CDR1 and CDR2 from the germline V gene are SQVTM and ANQGSEA. The CDR3: CSVESGQFSYNEQFF.

The J gene is TRBJ2-5, the V gene TRBV7-9; the TCRdb D gene call, TRBD1, has no DNA to confirm it. Germline assignment: CDR1 SEHNR and CDR2 FQNEAQ (reference sequence). This CDR3 region has 14 residues. The CDR3 sequence: CASSSFGQQETQYF.

The chain has TRBV13 and TRBJ1-1. The CDR3 runs to 14 residues. Looked up from germline, CDR1 is PRHDT and CDR2 is FYEKMQ (reference sequence). CDR3 amino acids: CASSLAAANTEAFF.

This sequence joins TRBV20-1 and TRBJ2-7; the D gene TCRdb calls, TRBD1, cannot be checked with no DNA. The CDR3 loop spans 13 amino acids. In germline, CDR1 is DFQATT, CDR2 SNEGSKA (reference sequence). The CDR3 spells CSAVDRNSYEQYF.